One and the same sample provided the 32 T cell receptor beta chains below, sequenced in a study of blood T cell repertoires in COVID-19. Assay used: immunoSEQ multiplex PCR; TCRdb lists only in-frame clones, some missing. The sample includes 70,000 or so clones, around 90% of them seen just once. Sequenced input: peripheral blood. The receptors derive from a man aged 45 to 65 with acute or convalescent COVID-19.

V is TRBV13 and J is TRBJ2-3; 9 nucleotides match TRBD2. There are 17 residues in the CDR3. J was trimmed by 1 base and V by 0 bases; bases with no gene match: 5. In germline, CDR1 is PRHDT, CDR2 FYEKMQ (reference sequence). This CDR3 reads CASSLGRAGGRTDTQYF. Written as DNA, the CDR3 is TGTGCCAGCAGCTTAGGTCGAGCGGGGGGACGCACAGATACGCAGTATTTT.

V usage is TRBV6-2 or TRBV6-3 and J usage is TRBJ1-2; 8 bases fit TRBD1. V shed 5 bases and J 8 bases; nucleotides not matched to a gene: 16. This CDR3 spans 16 amino acids. Germline CDR1 MNHEY, CDR2 SVGEGT. CDR3 nucleotides: TGTGCCAGCAGTCGCTCGGACAGGGCAGGGATAAACGGCTACACCTTC. Translated: CASSRSDRAGINGYTF.

The CDR3 reads CASSWSSGRAVDEQFF. The CDR3 nucleotides are TGTGCCAGCAGCTGGTCTAGCGGGAGGGCCGTGGATGAGCAGTTCTTC. The J gene is TRBJ2-1, the V gene TRBV9, with 12 bases lining up with TRBD2. CDR1 and CDR2 (germline): SGDLS, YYNGEE. The V and J ends lost 4 bases and 8 bases, in that order; junction bases with no gene match: 10. This CDR3 is 16 amino acids long. Supplemented by reference TRBV9 and TRBJ2-1, the full variable domain reads DSGVTQTPKHLITATGQRVTLRCSPRSGDLSVYWYQQSLDQGLQFLIQYYNGEERAKGNILERFSAQQFPDLHSELNLSSLELGDSALYFCASSWSSGRAVDEQFFGPGTRLTVL.

J is TRBJ2-5 and V is TRBV2, with D possibly TRBD1 on 5 matching bases. This CDR3 is 13 amino acids long. Germline lookup yields CDR1 SNHLY and CDR2 FYNNEI. V was pared by 4 bases and J by 3 bases, with 9 bases between. CDR3 sequence reads: CASSGPREETQYF. The CDR3 bases are TGTGCCAGCAGTGGCCCCAGGGAAGAGACCCAGTACTTC.

The chain joins TRBV4-2 to TRBJ2-2; a weak D match, TRBD2 (7 bases). The CDR3 length is 16 residues. Germline V gene data show CDR1 as LGHNA and CDR2 as YNFKEQ. Trimming took off 4 bases at V and 5 bases at J, with 17 bases between the two ends. CDR3 region: CASSPRGAAMTGELFF. The DNA of the CDR3 is TGTGCCAGCAGCCCACGGGGGGCAGCCATGACCGGGGAGCTGTTTTTT.

This chain connects TRBV4-1 to TRBJ2-3; D is perhaps TRBD2 (5 bases). CDR1 is MGHRA and CDR2 is YSYEKL in the germline V gene. The CDR3 is 16 residues long. The germline V and J ends were trimmed by 1 base and 0 bases, with 11 bases remaining between them. The CDR3 nucleotides read TGCGCCAGCAGCCAAGGACTAACACAGAGCACAGATACGCAGTATTTT. This encodes CASSQGLTQSTDTQYF.

CDR3 sequence: CASSHSGGSIQETQYF. For the CDR3, the DNA is TGTGCCAGCTCTCATAGCGGGGGTTCAATCCAAGAGACCCAGTACTTC. This sequence joins TRBV18 and TRBJ2-5; 9 bases are shared with TRBD2. The germline V gene encodes CDR1 KGHSH and CDR2 LQKENI. The CDR3 length is 16 residues. The V segment lost 6 bases and the J segment 1 base; nucleotides outside the gene matches: 9.

The table lists this clone with a few counts. V and J are TRBV6-5 and TRBJ1-2; maybe TRBD1 (6 bases). The V gene lost 2 bases and the J gene lost 4 bases, with 11 bases spanning the gap. From germline, CDR1 is MNHEY and CDR2 SVGAGI. The CDR3 length is 14 residues. CDR3 in amino acids: CASSYHREGYGYTF. CDR3 DNA sequence: TGTGCCAGCAGTTACCACAGGGAAGGCTATGGCTACACCTTC.

This sequence joins TRBV6-5 and TRBJ2-2; tentative D call: TRBD1 (5 bases). V was trimmed by 6 bases and J by 0 bases, leaving 11 bases between them. The CDR3 is 15 residues long. Germline V gene lookup returns CDR1 MNHEY and CDR2 SVGAGI. In nucleotides, the CDR3 is TGTGCCAGCAGCCAGACAGACGCGAACACCGGGGAGCTGTTTTTT. It yields the protein CASSQTDANTGELFF.

This clone was counted once. The chain links TRBV11-3 to TRBJ2-3; no firm D call. The CDR3 is 14 residues long. CDR1 and CDR2 from the germline V gene are SGHNT and YENEEA. With 1 base removed from V and 8 bases from J, the gap between germline ends came to 13 bases. The CDR3 DNA reads TGTGCCAGCAGCTTAGGCGCCTCAACCCCTACGCAGTATTTT. This translates into CASSLGASTPTQYF.

V usage is TRBV24-1 and J usage is TRBJ2-1; no firm D call. Trimming left V 5 bases short and J 6 bases short, with 10 bases between. The CDR3 length is 13 residues. In germline, CDR1 is KGHDR, CDR2 SFDVKD. The CDR3, as DNA: TGTGCCACCAGTGTTCCAGTTTTCAATGAGCAGTTCTTC. The encoded protein is CATSVPVFNEQFF.

This rearrangement joins TRBV27 to TRBJ1-4; D is perhaps TRBD1 (6 bases). There are 13 residues in the CDR3. Germline loops: CDR1 MNHEY, CDR2 SMNVEV (reference sequence). Trimming took 3 bases from V and 7 from J, leaving 9 bases between them. CDR3 nucleotide sequence: TGTGCCAGCAGTTTCACAGGGCGTGAAAAACTGTTTTTT. It is translated as CASSFTGREKLFF.

This clone has just one count. The chain employs TRBV11-3 and TRBJ2-3, with D possibly matching TRBD1 (6 bases). The V end was cut by 5 bases, the J end by 0 bases, with 21 bases between. The CDR3 sequence is 18 residues long. Germline V gives CDR1 SGHNT, CDR2 YENEEA. CDR3 sequence reads: CASSPGAWGRISTDTQYF. The CDR3 DNA reads TGTGCCAGCAGCCCTGGAGCGTGGGGGCGGATTAGCACAGATACGCAGTATTTT.

The chain recombines TRBV2 with TRBJ2-1; 13 nucleotides match TRBD2. Germline CDR1 is SNHLY and CDR2 is FYNNEI. The CDR3 is 18 residues long. Trimming at V came to 8 bases and at J to 0 bases, leaving 10 bases not matched to a gene. CDR3 nucleotides: TGTGCCAGCTCGGGGACTAGCGGGGCAAAAAGCTCCTACAATGAGCAGTTCTTC. Amino acid sequence: CASSGTSGAKSSYNEQFF. Based on the CDR3 plus reference TRBV2 and TRBJ2-1, the full variable domain is EPEVTQTPSHQVTQMGQEVILRCVPISNHLYFYWYRQILGQKVEFLVSFYNNEISEKSEIFDDQFSVERPDGSNFTLKIRSTKLEDSAMYFCASSGTSGAKSSYNEQFFGPGTRLTVL.

The V gene is TRBV19, the J gene TRBJ1-5; no definite D call. Trimming pared 0 bases from V and 5 bases from J, leaving 8 bases between. CDR3 length: 14 residues. Germline V gene lookup returns CDR1 LNHDA and CDR2 SQIVND (reference sequence). CDR3 coding DNA: TGTGCCAGTAGTATAGACTGGACTGATCAGCCCCAGCATTTT. Translating gives CASSIDWTDQPQHF.

The chain uses TRBV5-1 and TRBJ2-1; 11 nucleotides line up with TRBD2. Germline loops: CDR1 SGHRS, CDR2 YFSETQ. With 0 bases clipped from V and 6 bases from J, the junction kept 2 bases outside the gene matches. This CDR3 is 15 amino acids long. The CDR3 is CASSLGLAGGNEQFF. As DNA, the CDR3 is TGCGCCAGCAGCTTGGGGCTAGCGGGGGGCAATGAGCAGTTCTTC.

CDR3 DNA: TGTGCCAGCAGTTATCCGGGACAGGGGTCGAGCAATCAGCCCCAGCATTTT. It specifies CASSYPGQGSSNQPQHF. The rearrangement links TRBV6-2 or TRBV6-3 to TRBJ1-5; TRBD1 aligns across 10 bases. V lost 3 bases and J lost 1; bases outside the gene matches: 6. Germline V gene data show CDR1 as MNHEY and CDR2 as SVGEGT. The CDR3 runs 17 residues.

This clone has more than one count but fewer than ten. The chain has TRBV2 and TRBJ2-2; 11 bases map to TRBD2. V lost 5 bases to trimming and J lost 0 bases; unmatched junction nucleotides: 5. Germline CDR1 reads SNHLY; CDR2 reads FYNNEI. This CDR3 is 17 amino acids long. CDR3 bases: TGTGCCAGCAGTTGGACTAGCGGGTCCACGAACACCGGGGAGCTGTTTTTT. Its translation: CASSWTSGSTNTGELFF.

V gene TRBV18 combines with J gene TRBJ1-2; a possible D gene is TRBD1 (6 bases). The CDR3 length is 12 residues. With 2 bases removed from V and 8 bases from J, the gap between germline ends came to 9 bases. Germline V gene sequence: CDR1 KGHSH, CDR2 LQKENI. In DNA form, the CDR3 reads TGTGCCAGCTCACCATCCAGGGGCGGCTACACCTTC. Its protein is CASSPSRGGYTF.

The count of this clone is one. The chain couples TRBV27 to TRBJ2-1; 7 bases are a match to TRBD2. The CDR3 is 15 amino acids. Germline assignment: CDR1 MNHEY and CDR2 SMNVEV (reference sequence). V lost 6 bases and J lost 7; bases outside the gene matches: 12. CDR3 sequence (DNA): TGTGCCAGCAGGGGAGGAGCGGGAATCCCAAATGAGCAGTTCTTC. Its protein is CASRGGAGIPNEQFF.

This chain links TRBV27 with TRBJ1-1; D not resolved. The germline gives CDR1 MNHEY, CDR2 SMNVEV (reference sequence). CDR3 size: 12 residues. Trimming took off 6 bases at V and 1 base at J, with 6 bases between the two ends. The CDR3 bases are TGTGCCAGCAGAACACCGAACACTGAAGCTTTCTTT. This encodes CASRTPNTEAFF.

The genes are TRBV6-5 and TRBJ2-2, with a possible D match to TRBD1 (5 bases). V lost 7 bases, J lost 3 bases, and 12 bases lay in between. CDR1 is MNHEY, CDR2 SVGAGI, per germline. The CDR3 totals 14 residues. DNA of the CDR3: TGTGCCAGCAAACTAAGCAGGGACACCGGGGAGCTGTTTTTT. This gives the protein CASKLSRDTGELFF.

V usage is TRBV10-1 and J usage is TRBJ2-1; 9 positions agree with TRBD2. The CDR3 is made up of 15 amino acids. Germline-derived CDR1 and CDR2 are WNHNN and SYGVQD (reference sequence). Trimming took 2 bases from V and 7 from J; bases not matched to a gene: 6. This CDR3 is CASSEGGRAGNEQFF. In nucleotides, the CDR3 is TGCGCCAGCAGTGAGGGCGGGAGGGCCGGTAATGAGCAGTTCTTC.

The genes are TRBV7-2 and TRBJ1-2; D possibly corresponds to TRBD1 (6 bases). Germline V CDR1 and CDR2: SGHTA, FQGNSA. The CDR3 has 14 amino acids. Trimming took 5 bases from V and 4 from J, leaving 14 bases between them. Here the CDR3 reads CASSLGGQGYGYTF. The DNA for the CDR3 is TGTGCCAGCAGCCTCGGGGGGCAGGGCTATGGCTACACCTTC.

The chain is built from TRBV2 and TRBJ2-7; D perhaps matches TRBD2 (5 bases). The V end was cut by 8 bases, the J end by 3 bases, with 11 bases between. This CDR3 spans 12 amino acids. Per the germline V gene, CDR1 is SNHLY and CDR2 is FYNNEI. The CDR3 protein is CASRDHHYEQYF. DNA for the CDR3: TGTGCCAGCCGGGATCATCACTACGAGCAGTACTTC.

The chain employs TRBV7-9 and TRBJ2-1; 11 positions agree with TRBD2. Germline V lookup: CDR1 SEHNR, CDR2 FQNEAQ (reference sequence). Unmatched junction bases numbered 7, after V lost 5 bases and J lost 10 bases. CDR3 length: 14 amino acids. The CDR3 bases are TGTGCCAGCAGCCTCACTAGCGGGGGAGTGGAGCAGTTCTTC. This encodes CASSLTSGGVEQFF.

This chain connects TRBV19 to TRBJ1-1; TRBD1 agrees at 7 bases. V shed 6 bases and J 11 bases; nucleotides not matched to a gene: 12. The germline V gene encodes CDR1 LNHDA and CDR2 SQIVND (reference sequence). This CDR3 is 13 amino acids long. CDR3 nucleotides: TGTGCCAGTAGGGGAGACGGAGGGGGCAATGCTTTCTTT. Protein: CASRGDGGGNAFF.

The rearrangement uses TRBV18 and TRBJ2-3; 8 bases map to TRBD2. The germline gives CDR1 KGHSH, CDR2 LQKENI. This CDR3 has 16 residues. J gave up 5 bases and V 0 bases, and 7 bases lay outside the gene matches. The chain's CDR3 is CASSPPAGVARDTQYF. CDR3 nucleotide sequence: TGTGCCAGCTCACCACCAGCGGGGGTCGCACGAGATACGCAGTATTTT. The entire variable domain, with the rest obtained from reference TRBV18 and TRBJ2-3, is as follows: NAGVMQNPRHLVRRRGQEARLRCSPMKGHSHVYWYRQLPEEGLKFMVYLQKENIIDESGMPKERFSAEFPKEGPSILRIQQVVRGDSAAYFCASSPPAGVARDTQYFGPGTRLTVL.

The CDR3 is CASSPPGRESGNTIYF. CDR3 DNA: TGTGCCAGCTCACCTCCGGGACGGGAGTCTGGAAACACCATATATTTT. The chain employs TRBV18 and TRBJ1-3; weak D call: TRBD1 (5 bases). CDR1 is KGHSH, CDR2 LQKENI, per germline. This CDR3 has 16 residues. Trimming pared 3 bases from V and 1 base from J, leaving 13 bases between.

The CDR3 is CASSQESSQETQYF. DNA of the CDR3: TGTGCCAGCAGCCAAGAATCTTCCCAAGAGACCCAGTACTTC. The chain employs TRBV4-2 and TRBJ2-5; D is uncertain. V was cut by 0 bases and J by 1 base, with 6 bases left in between. This CDR3 is built from 14 residues. Germline CDR1 LGHNA, CDR2 YNFKEQ.

The V gene is TRBV9, the J gene TRBJ1-5, with D uncertain. Germline values: CDR1 SGDLS, CDR2 YYNGEE. There are 15 residues in the CDR3. V was cut by 0 bases and J by 1 base, with 8 bases left in between. The CDR3, as DNA: TGTGCCAGCAGCGTAGCGGGAAGGAGCAATCAGCCCCAGCATTTT. It translates to CASSVAGRSNQPQHF.

The genes are TRBV7-5 and TRBJ1-5; TRBD1 is taken as the D call from the table, unchecked against the DNA. TRBV7-5 is assigned pseudogene status. CDR3 length equals 18 residues. The CDR3 loop reads CVRSPEPGTGHSNQPQHF. In DNA form, the CDR3 reads TGTGTCAGAAGTCCCGAACCCGGGACAGGGCACAGCAATCAGCCCCAGCATTTT.